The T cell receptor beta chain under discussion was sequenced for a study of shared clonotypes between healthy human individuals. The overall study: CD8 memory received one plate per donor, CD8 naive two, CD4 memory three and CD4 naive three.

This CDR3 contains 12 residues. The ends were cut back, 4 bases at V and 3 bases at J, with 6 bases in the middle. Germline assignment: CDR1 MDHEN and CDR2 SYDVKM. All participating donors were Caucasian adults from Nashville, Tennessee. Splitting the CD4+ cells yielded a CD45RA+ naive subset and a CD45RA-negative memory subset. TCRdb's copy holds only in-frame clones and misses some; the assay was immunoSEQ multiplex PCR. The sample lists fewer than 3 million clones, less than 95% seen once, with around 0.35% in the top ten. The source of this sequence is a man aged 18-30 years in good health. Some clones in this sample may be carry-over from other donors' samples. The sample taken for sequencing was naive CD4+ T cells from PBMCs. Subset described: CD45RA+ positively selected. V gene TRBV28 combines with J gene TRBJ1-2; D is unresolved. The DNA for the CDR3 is TGTGCCAGCAGTTCACCGCACTATGGCTACACCTTC. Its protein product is CASSSPHYGYTF.